A single sample gave rise to the 5 T cell receptor beta chains below, sequenced in a study of T cells in Graves' hyperthyroidism and ophthalmopathy. There were TCR beta CDR3 regions amplified from RNA transcripts. Initially, a first-round RT-PCR of the TCR CDR3 employed the HTBI primer set. TCRdb reprocessed the multiplex PCR reads with MiXCR, giving one entry per CDR3 protein. The table records about 360,000 distinct CDR3 sequences, approximately 13% of them present only once. Sequenced: blood. Receptors originate from a woman under 30 with Graves' hyperthyroidism.

This clonotype was counted at least ten times. This sequence joins TRBV2 and TRBJ1-1; TRBD1 is a possible D gene (6 bases). Germline CDR1 and CDR2: SNHLY and FYNNEI. Trimming took 4 bases from V and 4 from J, leaving 10 bases between them. This CDR3 region has 13 residues. The CDR3 nucleotides read TGTGCCAGCAGTGTGGCAGGGGCCACTGAAGCTTTCTTT. Its protein is CASSVAGATEAFF.

The chain couples TRBV9 to TRBJ2-4, with D maybe TRBD2 (6 bases). Germline CDR1 reads SGDLS; CDR2 reads YYNGEE. V dropped 3 bases and J dropped 0 bases, with 19 bases sitting between them. This CDR3 spans 18 amino acids. The CDR3 DNA reads as TGTGCCAGCAGCGACCGGGACTCCCATCCTTTAGCCAAAAACATTCAGTACTTC. Translated: CASSDRDSHPLAKNIQYF.

This clonotype was detected ten times or more. The chain links TRBV18 to TRBJ1-1; D unclear. V lost 6 bases, J lost 0 bases, and 23 bases lay in between. Germline CDR1 KGHSH, CDR2 LQKENI. The CDR3 is made up of 18 amino acids. CDR3 in amino acids: CASSPWYRTDSMNTEAFF. CDR3 DNA sequence: TGTGCCAGCTCCCCCTGGTACCGGACCGATAGCATGAACACTGAAGCTTTCTTT.

This clonotype was observed a handful of times. The chain employs TRBV12-3 or TRBV12-4 and TRBJ1-1, with TRBD1 as a possible D gene (6 bases). V shed 8 bases and J shed 7 bases, with 14 bases lying between them. The CDR3 has 12 residues. CDR3 residues: CASGGAYSEAFF. CDR3 DNA sequence: TGTGCCAGCGGGGGGGCGTACAGTGAAGCTTTCTTT.

This clonotype is a singleton in its sample. The J gene is TRBJ2-7, the V gene TRBV5-1, with TRBD2 matching over 8 bases. The CDR3 covers 14 residues. The germline gives CDR1 SGHRS, CDR2 YFSETQ. V lost 4 bases and J lost 0; bases outside the gene matches: 3. The CDR3 loop reads CASSRGGDSYEQYF. The CDR3 DNA reads as TGCGCCAGCAGCCGGGGGGGGGACTCCTACGAGCAGTACTTC.